This T cell receptor beta chain was captured by sequencing in a study of OX40 agonist ivuxolimab in advanced cancers. Across the whole study: Treatment of patients was with ivuxolimab, an agonistic anti-OX40 (CD134) antibody. Dose-escalation patients suffered from hepatocellular carcinoma, melanoma, renal cell or head and neck cancer. Whole-study results and caveats: Among the lowest levels of clonal expansion were found in partial responders at 0.1-3.0 mg/kg.

Exclusion applied to patients with autoimmune disease history or systemic immunosuppression. The CDR3 loop spans 14 amino acids. The germline CDR1 and CDR2 sequences are LGHNA and YNFKEQ. Trimming stripped 4 bases from V and 3 bases from J, with 13 bases between. In the case of this clone: Its antigen is unidentified.

The method was immunoSEQ multiplex PCR; TCRdb's version includes in-frame clones alone and lacks a portion of them. The sample yields 65,000 to 85,000 clones, 85% to 95% seen once. V and J are TRBV4-2 and TRBJ2-7; D is ambiguous. This receptor was taken from an adult with an advanced solid tumor such as melanoma, head and neck, liver or kidney cancer. The input for sequencing was CD4+ or CD8+ T cells sorted from blood, taken in a trial of the OX40 agonist ivuxolimab. CDR3 DNA: TGTGCCAGCAGCCTCCAGCGAGACGACTACGAGCAGTACTTC. This codes for CASSLQRDDYEQYF.